This entry is about one T cell receptor beta chain. The data were obtained in a study of blood T cell repertoires in COVID-19. Turning to the study itself: There were acute and convalescent COVID-19 samples, and they came from the United States, Italy and Spain. T cells, B-cell-depleted T cells, or PBMCs provided the cDNA or gDNA that served as material.

Seattle researchers signed up patients amid active infection and tracked them longitudinally. The germline V and J ends were trimmed by 4 bases and 0 bases, with 8 bases remaining between them. This CDR3 spans 14 amino acids. Per germline, CDR1 SGHKS and CDR2 YYEKEE (reference sequence). Original analysis: Scientists estimated how many nucleated cells there were by amplifying reference gene primers. Only in-frame clones appear in the TCRdb table, and some are missing; sequencing was by immunoSEQ multiplex PCR. V, J and clone size reflect that table, while D and trimming were determined from the DNA. The table has 95,000 to 150,000 clones, nearly 90% seen once.

The gene calls are TRBV5-5 and TRBJ2-4; D possibly corresponds to TRBD2 (5 bases). This receptor was identified in a woman aged 60-75 years with COVID-19, enrolled during active disease. The sequenced sample consisted of peripheral blood. DNA of the CDR3: TGTGCCAGCAGCCGGGATCTAGCCAAAAACATTCAGTACTTC. Its translation is CASSRDLAKNIQYF.